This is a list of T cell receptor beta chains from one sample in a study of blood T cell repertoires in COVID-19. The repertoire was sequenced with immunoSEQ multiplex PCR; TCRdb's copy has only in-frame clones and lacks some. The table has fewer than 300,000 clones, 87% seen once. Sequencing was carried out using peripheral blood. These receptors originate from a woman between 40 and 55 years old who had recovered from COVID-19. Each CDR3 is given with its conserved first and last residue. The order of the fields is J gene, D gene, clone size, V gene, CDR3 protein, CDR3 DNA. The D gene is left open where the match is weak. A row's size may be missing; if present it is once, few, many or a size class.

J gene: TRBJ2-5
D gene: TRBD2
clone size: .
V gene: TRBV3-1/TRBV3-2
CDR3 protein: CASSQKEGGVTQYF
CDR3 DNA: TGTGCCAGCAGCCAAAAGGAGGGAGGGGTGACCCAGTACTTC

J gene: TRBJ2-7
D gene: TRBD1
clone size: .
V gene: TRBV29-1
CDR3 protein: CSVRRDRAYEQYF
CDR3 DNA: TGCAGCGTCCGCCGGGACAGGGCTTACGAGCAGTACTTC

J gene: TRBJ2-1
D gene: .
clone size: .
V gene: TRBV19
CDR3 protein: CASSEEEGARSYNEQFF
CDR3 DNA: TGTGCCAGTAGTGAGGAGGAGGGCGCGAGGTCCTACAATGAGCAGTTCTTC

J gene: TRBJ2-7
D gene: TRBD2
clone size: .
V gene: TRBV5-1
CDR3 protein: CASSLSGTYEQYF
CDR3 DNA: TGCGCCAGCAGCTTGAGCGGGACCTACGAGCAGTACTTC

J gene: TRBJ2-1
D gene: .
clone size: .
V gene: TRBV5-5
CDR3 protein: CASSLGAGPLYNEQFF
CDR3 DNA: TGTGCCAGCAGCTTGGGGGCGGGACCCTTATACAATGAGCAGTTCTTC

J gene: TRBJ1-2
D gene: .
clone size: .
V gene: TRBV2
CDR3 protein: CASSEQGYGYTF
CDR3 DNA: TGTGCCAGCAGTGAACAGGGGTATGGCTACACCTTC

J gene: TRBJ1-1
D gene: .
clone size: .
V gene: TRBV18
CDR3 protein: CASSKGRVTNTEAFF
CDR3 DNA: TGTGCCAGCTCGAAGGGCAGGGTTACGAACACTGAAGCTTTCTTT

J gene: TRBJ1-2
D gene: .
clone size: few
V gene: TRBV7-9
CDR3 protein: CASSRVTTRGNGYTF
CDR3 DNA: TGTGCCAGCAGCCGAGTAACGACACGCGGGAATGGCTACACCTTC

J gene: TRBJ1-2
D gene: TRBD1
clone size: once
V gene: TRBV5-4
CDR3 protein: CASSLQGADGYTF
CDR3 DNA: TGTGCCAGCAGCTTACAGGGGGCTGATGGCTACACCTTC

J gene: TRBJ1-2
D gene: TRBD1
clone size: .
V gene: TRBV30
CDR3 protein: CAWSGKGQPSNYGYTF
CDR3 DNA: TGTGCCTGGAGCGGAAAGGGACAGCCATCTAACTATGGCTACACCTTC

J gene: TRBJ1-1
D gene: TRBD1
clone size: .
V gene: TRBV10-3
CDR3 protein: CAISSGQEITEAFF
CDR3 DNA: TGTGCCATCAGCTCGGGACAGGAGATAACTGAAGCTTTCTTT

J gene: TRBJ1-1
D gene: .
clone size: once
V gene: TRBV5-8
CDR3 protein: CASSRQQLYTEAFF
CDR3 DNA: TGTGCCAGCAGCAGACAGCAACTTTACACTGAAGCTTTCTTT

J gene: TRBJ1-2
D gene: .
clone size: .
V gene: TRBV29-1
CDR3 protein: CSVEIWEGYTF
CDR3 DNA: TGCAGCGTTGAAATCTGGGAGGGCTACACCTTC

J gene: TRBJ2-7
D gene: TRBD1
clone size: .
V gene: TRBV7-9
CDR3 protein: CASSLVPRGLDEQYF
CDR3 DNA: TGTGCCAGCAGCTTAGTCCCCAGGGGGCTGGACGAGCAGTACTTC

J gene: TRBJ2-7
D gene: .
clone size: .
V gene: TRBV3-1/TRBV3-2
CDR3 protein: CASSQEFQEQYF
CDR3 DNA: TGTGCCAGCAGCCAAGAGTTTCAGGAGCAGTACTTC

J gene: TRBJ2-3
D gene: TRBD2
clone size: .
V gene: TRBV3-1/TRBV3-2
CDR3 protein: CASSQRPLAGGTDTQYF
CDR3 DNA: TGTGCCAGCAGCCAGAGGCCTCTAGCGGGGGGTACAGATACGCAGTATTTT

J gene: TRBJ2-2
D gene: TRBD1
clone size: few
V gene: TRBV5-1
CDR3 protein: CASSWGQPNTGELFF
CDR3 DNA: TGCGCCAGCAGCTGGGGACAGCCGAACACCGGGGAGCTGTTTTTT

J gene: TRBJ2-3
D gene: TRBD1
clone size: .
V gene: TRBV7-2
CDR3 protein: CASSLDRDTDTQYF
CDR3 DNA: TGTGCCAGCAGCTTGGACAGGGACACAGATACGCAGTATTTT

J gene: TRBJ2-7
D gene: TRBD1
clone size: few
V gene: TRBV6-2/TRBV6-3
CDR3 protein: CASSWGLRDSSSYEQYF
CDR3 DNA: TGTGCCAGCAGTTGGGGCCTAAGGGACAGCAGCTCCTACGAGCAGTACTTC

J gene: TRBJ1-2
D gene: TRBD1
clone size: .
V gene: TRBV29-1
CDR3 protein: CSAGQGGYGYTF
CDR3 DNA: TGCAGCGCTGGACAGGGGGGCTATGGCTACACCTTC

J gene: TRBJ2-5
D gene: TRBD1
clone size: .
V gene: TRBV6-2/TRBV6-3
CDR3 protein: CASSSPDRVRLETQYF
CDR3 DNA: TGTGCCAGCAGTTCCCCGGACAGGGTCAGACTAGAGACCCAGTACTTC

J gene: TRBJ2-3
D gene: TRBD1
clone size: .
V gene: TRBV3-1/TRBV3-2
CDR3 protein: CASSRDSSTDTQYF
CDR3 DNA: TGTGCCAGCAGCCGGGACAGTAGCACAGATACGCAGTATTTT

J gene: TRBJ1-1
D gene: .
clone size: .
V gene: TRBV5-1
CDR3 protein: CASSPLPGGPEAFF
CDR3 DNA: TGCGCCAGCAGCCCACTTCCTGGCGGGCCTGAAGCTTTCTTT

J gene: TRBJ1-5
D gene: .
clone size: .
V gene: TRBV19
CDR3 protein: CASRRVSGDGQPQHF
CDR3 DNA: TGTGCCAGTAGAAGGGTCAGCGGGGACGGTCAGCCCCAGCATTTT

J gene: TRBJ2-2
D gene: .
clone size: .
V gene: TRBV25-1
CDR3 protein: CASSDRATGELFF
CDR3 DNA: TGTGCCAGCAGTGACAGGGCTACCGGGGAGCTGTTTTTT

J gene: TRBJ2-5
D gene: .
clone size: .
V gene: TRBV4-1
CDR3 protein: CASSQAFSYQETQYF
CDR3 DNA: TGCGCCAGCAGCCAAGCGTTTAGTTACCAAGAGACCCAGTACTTC

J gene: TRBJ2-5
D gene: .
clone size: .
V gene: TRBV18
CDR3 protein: CASSRGETQYF
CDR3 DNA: TGTGCCAGCTCACGAGGAGAGACCCAGTACTTC

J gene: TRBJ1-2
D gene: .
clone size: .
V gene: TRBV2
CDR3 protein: CASSNGGARDLAYGYTF
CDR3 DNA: TGTGCCAGCAGTAATGGGGGGGCGAGAGATCTTGCCTATGGCTACACCTTC

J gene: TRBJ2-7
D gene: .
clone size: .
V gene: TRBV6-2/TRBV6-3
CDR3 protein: CASSWADSYEQYF
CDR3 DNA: TGTGCCAGCAGTTGGGCAGACTCCTACGAGCAGTACTTC

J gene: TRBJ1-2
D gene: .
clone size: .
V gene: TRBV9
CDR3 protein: CASSVTSENYGYTF
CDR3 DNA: TGTGCCAGCAGCGTAACCTCCGAGAACTATGGCTACACCTTC

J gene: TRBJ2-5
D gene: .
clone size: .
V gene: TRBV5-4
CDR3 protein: CASSPPVVGTPGGPQYF
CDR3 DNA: TGTGCCAGCAGCCCCCCGGTCGTTGGGACCCCCGGGGGGCCCCAGTACTTC

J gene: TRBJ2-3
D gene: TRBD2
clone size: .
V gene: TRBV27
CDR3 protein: CASSPWERGGTDTQYF
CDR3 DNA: TGTGCCAGCAGCCCCTGGGAGCGGGGTGGCACAGATACGCAGTATTTT

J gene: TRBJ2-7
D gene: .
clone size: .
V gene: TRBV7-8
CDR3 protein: CASSHRQPSEQYF
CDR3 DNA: TGTGCCAGCAGCCACCGGCAGCCTAGTGAGCAGTACTTC

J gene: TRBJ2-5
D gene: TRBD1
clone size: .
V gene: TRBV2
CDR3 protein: CASGQGETQYF
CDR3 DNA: TGTGCCAGCGGACAGGGAGAGACCCAGTACTTC

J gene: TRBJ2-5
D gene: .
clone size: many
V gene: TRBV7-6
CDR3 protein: CASSLGIRPGTTYQETQYF
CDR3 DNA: TGTGCCAGCAGCTTAGGTATCCGGCCCGGGACAACGTACCAAGAGACCCAGTACTTC

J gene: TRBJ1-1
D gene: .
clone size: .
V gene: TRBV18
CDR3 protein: CASSLGGVRNTEAFF
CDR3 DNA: TGTGCCAGCTCGTTGGGGGGGGTGAGGAACACTGAAGCTTTCTTT

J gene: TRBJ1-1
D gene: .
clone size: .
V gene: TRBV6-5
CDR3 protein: CASSYSGGTNTEAFF
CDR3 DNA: TGTGCCAGCAGTTACTCGGGGGGAACTAACACTGAAGCTTTCTTT

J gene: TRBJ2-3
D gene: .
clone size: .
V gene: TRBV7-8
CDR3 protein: CASSLVPTVRADTQYF
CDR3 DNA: TGTGCCAGCAGCTTAGTCCCAACAGTTCGAGCAGATACGCAGTATTTT

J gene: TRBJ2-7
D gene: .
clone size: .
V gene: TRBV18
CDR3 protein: CASSQGHPYEQYF
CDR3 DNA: TGTGCCAGCTCGCAGGGCCACCCCTACGAGCAGTACTTC